This T cell receptor beta chain was sequenced for a study of blood T cell repertoires in COVID-19. Looking at the study overall: Samples came from the United States, Italy and Spain, spanning acute and convalescent COVID-19.

Per the authors' pipeline: Estimated nucleated cell counts came from reference gene primer amplification. Profiling relied on immunoSEQ multiplex PCR, and the TCRdb table lists in-frame clones only, not all of them. The V and J calls and clone size come from that table; D and trimming were worked out from the DNA. The sample has 150,000 to 200,000 clones; approximately 80% are singletons. Participants, 18 to 89 years old, spanned approximately 26 US areas. Grouping used clinical history reported by participants in a survey and questionnaire. CDR1 is MNHEY, CDR2 SVGAGI, per germline. CDR3 length: 14 amino acids. The V end was cut by 7 bases, the J end by 3 bases, with 15 bases between.

The source material was PBMCs or T cells enriched from blood (not recorded which). The clonotype originates from a man in his forties or fifties who had recovered from COVID-19. The V gene is TRBV6-5, the J gene TRBJ1-1, with D perhaps matching TRBD1 (5 bases). The CDR3 sequence is CASNMGGWDTEAFF. CDR3 sequence (DNA): TGTGCCAGCAATATGGGGGGTTGGGACACTGAAGCTTTCTTT.